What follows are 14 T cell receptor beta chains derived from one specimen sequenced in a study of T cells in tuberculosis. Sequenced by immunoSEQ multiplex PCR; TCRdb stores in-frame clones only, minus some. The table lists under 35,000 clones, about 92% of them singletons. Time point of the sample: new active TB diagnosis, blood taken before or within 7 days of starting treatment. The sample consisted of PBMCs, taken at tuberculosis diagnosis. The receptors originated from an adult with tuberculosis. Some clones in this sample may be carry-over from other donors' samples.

The CDR3 region has the DNA TGTGCCAGCAGCTCTGAGTCCTATGGCTACACCTTC. Protein product: CASSSESYGYTF. This chain connects TRBV11-2 to TRBJ1-2; D is ambiguous. V shed 4 bases and J shed 4 bases, with 7 bases lying between them. CDR1 is SGHAT, CDR2 FQNNGV, per germline. This CDR3 region has 12 residues.

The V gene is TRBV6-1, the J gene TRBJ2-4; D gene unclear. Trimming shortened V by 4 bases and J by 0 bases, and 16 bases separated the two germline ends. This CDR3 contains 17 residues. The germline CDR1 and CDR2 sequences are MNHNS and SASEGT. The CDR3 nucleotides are TGTGCCAGCAGTGTAGTGGGCCTCCTCTTAGCCAAAAACATTCAGTACTTC. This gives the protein CASSVVGLLLAKNIQYF.

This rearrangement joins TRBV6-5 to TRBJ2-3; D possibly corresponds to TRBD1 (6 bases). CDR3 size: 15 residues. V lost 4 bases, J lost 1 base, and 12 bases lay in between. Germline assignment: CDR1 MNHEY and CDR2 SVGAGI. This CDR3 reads CASSSGTPGTDTQYF. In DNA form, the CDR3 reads TGTGCCAGCAGTTCTGGGACACCGGGCACAGATACGCAGTATTTT.

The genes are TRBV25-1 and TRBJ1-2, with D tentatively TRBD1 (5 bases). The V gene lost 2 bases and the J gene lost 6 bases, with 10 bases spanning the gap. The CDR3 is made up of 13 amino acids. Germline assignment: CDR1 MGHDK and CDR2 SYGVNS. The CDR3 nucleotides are TGTGCCAGCAGTGAACCCGGACACAATGGCTACACCTTC. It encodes CASSEPGHNGYTF.

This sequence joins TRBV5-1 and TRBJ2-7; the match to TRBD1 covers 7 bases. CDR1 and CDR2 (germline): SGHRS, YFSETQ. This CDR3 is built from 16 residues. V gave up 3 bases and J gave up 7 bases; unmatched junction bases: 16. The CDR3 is CASSWGPQRGLSEQYF. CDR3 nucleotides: TGCGCCAGCAGCTGGGGGCCCCAGAGGGGGCTATCTGAGCAGTACTTC.

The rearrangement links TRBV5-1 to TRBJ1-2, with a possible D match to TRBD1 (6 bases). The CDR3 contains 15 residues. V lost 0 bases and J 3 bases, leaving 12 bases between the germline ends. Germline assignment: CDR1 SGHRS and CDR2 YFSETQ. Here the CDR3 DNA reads TGCGCCAGCAGCTTGGCCGCAGGGGTCCACTATGGCTACACCTTC. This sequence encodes CASSLAAGVHYGYTF. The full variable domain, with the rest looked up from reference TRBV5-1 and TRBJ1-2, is KAGVTQTPRYLIKTRGQQVTLSCSPISGHRSVSWYQQTPGQGLQFLFEYFSETQRNKGNFPGRFSGRQFSNSRSEMNVSTLELGDSALYLCASSLAAGVHYGYTFGSGTRLTVV.

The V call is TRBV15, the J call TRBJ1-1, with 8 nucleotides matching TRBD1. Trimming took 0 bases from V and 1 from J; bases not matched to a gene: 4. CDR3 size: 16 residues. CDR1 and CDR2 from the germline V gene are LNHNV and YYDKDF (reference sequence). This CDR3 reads CATSRDQGAGNTEAFF. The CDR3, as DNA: TGTGCCACCAGCAGAGATCAGGGGGCGGGGAACACTGAAGCTTTCTTT. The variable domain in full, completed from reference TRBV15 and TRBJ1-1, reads DAMVIQNPRYQVTQFGKPVTLSCSQTLNHNVMYWYQQKSSQAPKLLFHYYDKDFNNEADTPDNFQSRRPNTSFCFLDIRSPGLGDTAMYLCATSRDQGAGNTEAFFGQGTRLTVV.

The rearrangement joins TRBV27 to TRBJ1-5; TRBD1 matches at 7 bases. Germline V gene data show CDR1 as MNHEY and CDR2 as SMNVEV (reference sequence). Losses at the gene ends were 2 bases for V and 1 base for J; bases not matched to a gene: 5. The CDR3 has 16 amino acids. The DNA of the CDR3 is TGTGCCAGCAGTTTAAGAGGGGGCGGGAGCAATCAGCCCCAGCATTTT. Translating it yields CASSLRGGGSNQPQHF.

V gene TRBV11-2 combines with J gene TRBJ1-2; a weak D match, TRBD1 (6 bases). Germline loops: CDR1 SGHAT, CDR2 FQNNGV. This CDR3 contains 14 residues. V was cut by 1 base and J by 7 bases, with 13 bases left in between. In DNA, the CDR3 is TGTGCCAGCAGCTTAGGTCAGGGGATGTTTGGCTACACCTTC. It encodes CASSLGQGMFGYTF.

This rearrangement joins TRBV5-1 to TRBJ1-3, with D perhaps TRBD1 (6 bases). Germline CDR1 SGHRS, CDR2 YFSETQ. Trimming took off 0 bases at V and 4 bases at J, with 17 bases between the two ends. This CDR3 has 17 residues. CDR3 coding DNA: TGCGCCAGCAGCTTGGTGGGGGCAGGCACGGGAGGAAACACCATATATTTT. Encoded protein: CASSLVGAGTGGNTIYF. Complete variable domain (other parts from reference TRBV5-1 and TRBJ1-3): KAGVTQTPRYLIKTRGQQVTLSCSPISGHRSVSWYQQTPGQGLQFLFEYFSETQRNKGNFPGRFSGRQFSNSRSEMNVSTLELGDSALYLCASSLVGAGTGGNTIYFGEGSWLTVV.

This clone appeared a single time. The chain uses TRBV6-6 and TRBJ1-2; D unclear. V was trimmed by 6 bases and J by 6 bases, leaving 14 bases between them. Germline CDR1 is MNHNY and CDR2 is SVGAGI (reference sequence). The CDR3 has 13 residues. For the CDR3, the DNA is TGTGCCAGCAGGCCGAGGGAGTTGGATGGCTACACCTTC. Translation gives CASRPRELDGYTF.

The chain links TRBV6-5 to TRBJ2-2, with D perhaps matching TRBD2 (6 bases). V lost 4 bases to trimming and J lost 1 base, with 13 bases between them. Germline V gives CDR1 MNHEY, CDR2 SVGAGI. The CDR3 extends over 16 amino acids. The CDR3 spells CASSLPGTLNTGELFF. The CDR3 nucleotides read TGTGCCAGCAGTTTACCCGGGACTTTGAACACCGGGGAGCTGTTTTTT.

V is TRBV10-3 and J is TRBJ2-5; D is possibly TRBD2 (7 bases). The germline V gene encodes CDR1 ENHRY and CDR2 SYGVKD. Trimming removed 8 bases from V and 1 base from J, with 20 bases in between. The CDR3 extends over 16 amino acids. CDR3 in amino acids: CAISIQGGGPQETQYF. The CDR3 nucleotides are TGTGCCATCTCCATCCAGGGAGGGGGGCCCCAAGAGACCCAGTACTTC.

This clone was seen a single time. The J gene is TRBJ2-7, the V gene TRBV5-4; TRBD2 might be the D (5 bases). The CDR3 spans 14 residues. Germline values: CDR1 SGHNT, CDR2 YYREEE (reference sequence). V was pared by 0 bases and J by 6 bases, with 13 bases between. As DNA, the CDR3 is TGTGCCAGCAGCTTGGGGGCTTATGGGAGCGAGCAGTACTTC. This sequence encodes CASSLGAYGSEQYF.